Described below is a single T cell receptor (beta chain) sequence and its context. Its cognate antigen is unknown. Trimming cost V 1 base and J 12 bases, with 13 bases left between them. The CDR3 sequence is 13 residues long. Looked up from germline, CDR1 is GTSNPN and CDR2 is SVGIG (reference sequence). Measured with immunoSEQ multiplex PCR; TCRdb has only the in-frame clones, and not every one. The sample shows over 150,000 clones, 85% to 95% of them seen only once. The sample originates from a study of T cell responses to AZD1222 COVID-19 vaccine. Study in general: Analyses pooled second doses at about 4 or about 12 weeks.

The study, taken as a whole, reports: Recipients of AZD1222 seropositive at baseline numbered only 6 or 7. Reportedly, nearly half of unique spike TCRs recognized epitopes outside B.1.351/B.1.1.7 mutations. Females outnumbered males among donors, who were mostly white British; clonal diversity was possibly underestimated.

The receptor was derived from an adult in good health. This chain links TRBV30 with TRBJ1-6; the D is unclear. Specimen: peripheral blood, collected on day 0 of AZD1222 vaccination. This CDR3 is CAWSEGPAVPLHF. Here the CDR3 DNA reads TGTGCCTGGAGTGAAGGCCCGGCGGTACCCCTCCACTTT.